The present entry profiles one T cell receptor beta chain with its context. This receptor's antigen is unknown. No base quality values were provided; no much bigger clone lies one nucleotide off. From the cysteine up to the phenylalanine, the CDR3 has a length of 14 residues. Just CDR3 DNA is preserved here, 42 bases in frame from base 1. V gives up 5 bases and J gives up 5 bases, and the segment between their germline ends measures 13 bases. In the germline V gene, CDR1 corresponds to MNHEY and CDR2 to SVGAGI. The sample comes from a study of shared clonotypes between healthy human individuals (dated by TCRdb to 2018 to 2021). Study-level background: Three men and two women, aged 18 to 49 years, made up the cohort. Leukapheresis yielded between about 0.85 and 10 billion PBMCs per donor. Different laboratories and diverse techniques were used to prepare libraries and sequence TCR repertoires, to increase sequencing depth and limit assay-specific biases. Per donor, three plates each were used for CD4 naive and CD4 memory, two for CD8 naive, and one for CD8 memory. Blood TCR repertoires of about five healthy adults were deeply sequenced to estimate repertoire size and the extent of clonotype sharing between individuals.

Broader findings and caveats from the paper: Sampling was limited to blood, and TCR repertoires in tissue likely differ from TCR repertoires in blood. Estimated clonotype richness was generally larger for naive than for memory subsets. Even with the large sequencing depth, rarefaction of the sorted-subset datasets indicated that sequencing was incomplete. Higher generation probabilities were observed for clonotypes shared by all four sorted-subset donors than for non-shared clonotypes. Because the study included only a small number of donors, the genetic and exposure-history diversity represented was limited. Sharing across a few donors was observed for around 4.8% of naive CD4, about 3.2% of naive CD8, over 2% of memory CD4, and about 0.4% of memory CD8 clonotypes. Based on pairwise subsampling, the degree of clonotype sharing among donors was expected to be affected by sequencing depth.

The donors were healthy, HIV-negative adults who had no recently reported acute infections or vaccinations. Only Caucasian adults living in Nashville, Tennessee, USA were represented among the donors. CD4+ T cells were enriched by magnetic negative selection, after which naive cells were positively selected on CD45RA and the negative fraction was taken as the memory subset. After blood collection by leukapheresis, PBMCs were isolated using Ficoll-Histopaque density gradient centrifugation and then cryopreserved in the vapor phase of liquid nitrogen. Purity and quantity of every magnetically sorted T cell population were checked by analytical flow cytometry. From each sorted fraction, genomic DNA was isolated and quantified by UV absorbance on a Nanodrop 2000c. Using the deep immunoSEQ assay, multiplex PCR amplified TCR CDR3 regions from genomic DNA. For each cell subset, the extracted genomic DNA was distributed evenly across all wells of several immunoSEQ 96-well plates, and each plate served as one replicate. For sorted subsets, each replicate PCR was loaded with approximately 200 ng genomic DNA, equivalent to 30,000 or so T cell genomes. Purified libraries were measured with a Qubit 3.0 fluorometer, size-checked on a Bioanalyzer 2100, and measured again with the KAPA Library Quantification kit. A separate single-read 150-cycle Illumina NextSeq 550 flow cell was used to sequence each immunoSEQ 96-well plate. Per the source publication's procedure: The immunoSEQ output contained only junctional sequences without quality scores, so filtering could not match that applied to full-length reads. Sequences were annotated with PyIR, a Python wrapper for IgBLAST v1.9, using IMGT germline references to assign V/J genes and CDR3. Any read was removed if the V/J assignment was weak (E-value above 1e-6), the CDR3 was missing, or the read contained stop codons, out-of-frame junctions, or ambiguous translated residues. V3J clonotypes were defined as sequences sharing an identical inferred V gene, J gene, and CDR3 amino acid sequence. The percentage overlap between two repertoires was calculated by dividing the number of shared unique clonotypes by the size of the smaller repertoire. Three approaches were used to assess repertoire richness: RTK rarefaction, the Chao1 estimator, and Recon v2.1 estimates of unobserved clonotypes. For all TCRbeta clonotypes obtained by the gDNA method from several donors, generation probabilities were computed with OLGA. Sourced from immuneACCESS, this table was stored by TCRdb with only in-frame sequences that have V and J called. A share of the clones is absent; for the studies checked, an unresolved V gene accounts for under half, and the remainder has no known explanation. Clone size and V and J calls were adopted from that table, with D and trimming inferred from the DNA. Counted in this sample were over a million clones; approximately 70% of them appeared once. The ten largest make up around 1.5% of the sample.

The sequenced material came from memory CD4+ T cells sorted from blood. Explained via the paper, the cell subset or site label denotes: CD45RA-negative fraction. The chain joins TRBV6-5 to TRBJ2-1, with a tentative D gene TRBD2 over 6 matching bases. The sequence was obtained from a man aged 18 to 30 in good health. The CDR3 protein is CASSRPGLNNEQFF. The nucleotide sequence is given as TGTGCCAGCAGTCGGCCGGGACTCAACAATGAGCAGTTCTTC.